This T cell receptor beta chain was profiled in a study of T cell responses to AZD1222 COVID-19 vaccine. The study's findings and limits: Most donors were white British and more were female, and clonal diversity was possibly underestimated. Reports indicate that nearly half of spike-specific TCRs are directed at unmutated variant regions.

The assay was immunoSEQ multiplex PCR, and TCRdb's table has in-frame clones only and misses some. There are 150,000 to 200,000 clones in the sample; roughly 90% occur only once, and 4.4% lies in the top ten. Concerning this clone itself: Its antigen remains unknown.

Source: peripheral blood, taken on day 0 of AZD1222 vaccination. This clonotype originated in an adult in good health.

CDR3 nucleotide sequence: TGTGCCAGCAGCTTTGGGACTGTCCCCTACGAGCAGTACTTC. Translating it yields CASSFGTVPYEQYF. The chain joins TRBV4-2 to TRBJ2-7, with D possibly being TRBD2 (6 bases). The CDR3 length is 14 residues. Germline CDR1 is LGHNA and CDR2 is YNFKEQ. V was clipped by 5 bases and J by 2 bases, with 13 bases between them.